Following are 22 T cell receptor beta chains from one sample sequenced in a study of cytomegalovirus exposure and HLA in healthy donors. PCR employed 60 Vbeta and 13 Jbeta primers. Clones were sequenced by immunoSEQ multiplex PCR, and TCRdb holds only the in-frame ones, with some missing. The sample yields 150,000 to 200,000 clones, 75% to 90% seen once. The sequenced material came from PBMCs. The receptors derive from a woman aged 45-60 years in good health and CMV-seropositive.

This chain links TRBV10-1 with TRBJ1-1; TRBD1 might be the D (6 bases). The CDR3 loop spans 12 amino acids. The V gene lost 6 bases and the J gene lost 6 bases, with 11 bases spanning the gap. Germline values: CDR1 WNHNN, CDR2 SYGVQD (reference sequence). CDR3 sequence: CASRGTGSEAFF. DNA of the CDR3: TGCGCCAGCAGGGGAACAGGGTCTGAAGCTTTCTTT.

J is TRBJ2-3 and V is TRBV5-1, with TRBD2 matching over 8 bases. The CDR3 is 13 residues long. The ends lost 7 bases at V and 1 base at J; junction bases unmatched: 2. In germline, CDR1 is SGHRS, CDR2 YFSETQ. The CDR3 bases are TGCGCCAGCTATAGCGGGGGCACAGATACGCAGTATTTT. This translates into CASYSGGTDTQYF.

The chain joins TRBV6-1 to TRBJ1-6; the D gene is possibly TRBD1 (6 bases). Trimming shortened V by 2 bases and J by 5 bases, and 10 bases separated the two germline ends. The CDR3 is made up of 15 amino acids. Germline V gene sequence: CDR1 MNHNS, CDR2 SASEGT. The chain's CDR3 is CASSERQANNSPLHF. The CDR3 coding sequence is TGTGCCAGCAGTGAACGACAGGCTAATAATTCACCCCTCCACTTT.

This clone was seen more than once but under ten times. The gene calls are TRBV5-1 and TRBJ2-2; possibly TRBD2 for D (5 bases). The V gene lost 1 base and the J gene lost 4 bases, with 8 bases spanning the gap. Germline-derived CDR1 and CDR2 are SGHRS and YFSETQ. This CDR3 region has 14 residues. The CDR3 sequence is CASSLWETTGELFF. In DNA form, the CDR3 reads TGCGCCAGCAGCTTGTGGGAGACCACCGGGGAGCTGTTTTTT.

The chain links TRBV7-9 to TRBJ2-7, with 9 bases that match TRBD2. Germline V gene lookup returns CDR1 SEHNR and CDR2 FQNEAQ (reference sequence). The CDR3 has 13 residues. With 5 bases clipped from V and 6 bases from J, the junction kept 5 bases outside the gene matches. Here the CDR3 reads CASSDSGSGEQYF. CDR3 bases: TGTGCCAGCAGCGATAGCGGGAGTGGCGAGCAGTACTTC.

On this clone: The junction and the germline gene differ at one end; a read error may be behind it. The chain carries TRBV4-1 and TRBJ2-4; 16 bases agree with TRBD2. There are 18 residues in the CDR3. Germline V gene data show CDR1 as MGHRA and CDR2 as YSYEKL. CDR3 residues: CASSPGLAGGQAKNSQYF. DNA of the CDR3: TGCGCCAGCAGCCCGGGACTAGCGGGGGGGCAGGCCAAAAACAGTCAGTACTTC.

The chain employs TRBV10-3 and TRBJ2-2; possible D gene TRBD2, 6 bases. Per germline, CDR1 ENHRY and CDR2 SYGVKD. This CDR3 has 15 residues. Trimming took off 4 bases at V and 4 bases at J, with 13 bases between the two ends. CDR3 residues: CAISASATPTGELFF. DNA of the CDR3: TGTGCCATCAGTGCTAGCGCCACACCCACCGGGGAGCTGTTTTTT.

The chain combines TRBV2 with TRBJ2-6; D uncertain. V was trimmed by 8 bases and J by 3 bases, leaving 11 bases between them. CDR1 is SNHLY and CDR2 is FYNNEI in the germline V gene. CDR3 length: 14 amino acids. Here the CDR3 reads CASLRSGGANVLTF. CDR3 coding DNA: TGTGCCAGCTTGAGGAGTGGTGGGGCCAACGTCCTGACTTTC.

The genes are TRBV7-9 and TRBJ2-2, with TRBD2 matching 8 bases. Per the germline V gene, CDR1 is SEHNR and CDR2 is FQNEAQ (reference sequence). This CDR3 contains 14 residues. V dropped 8 bases and J dropped 2; count of bases not matched to a gene: 4. This CDR3 is CASVGRANTGELFF. The CDR3 DNA sequence: TGTGCCAGCGTCGGGAGGGCCAACACCGGGGAGCTGTTTTTT.

This clone showed up just a few times. This sequence joins TRBV29-1 and TRBJ2-4; D possibly corresponds to TRBD2 (6 bases). Between the trimmed V and J ends, which lost 6 bases and 9 bases, there was a span of 15 bases. Germline V gene sequence: CDR1 SQVTM, CDR2 ANQGSEA. The CDR3 consists of 12 residues. The CDR3, as DNA: TGCAGCGTCGGCAGAGGGGAGGCCATTCAGTACTTC. Amino acids: CSVGRGEAIQYF.

The rearrangement links TRBV28 to TRBJ1-4; possible D gene TRBD1, 5 bases. CDR3 size: 12 residues. The germline V and J ends were trimmed by 8 bases and 13 bases, with 17 bases remaining between them. Germline values: CDR1 MDHEN, CDR2 SYDVKM. For the CDR3, the DNA is TGTGCCAGCTCGGGGGAACTCAGCCGACTGTTTTTT. Translation: CASSGELSRLFF.

The CDR3 DNA follows: TGTGCCAGCAGCTTAACCGGGGGGGCTTTCTTT. This sequence encodes CASSLTGGAFF. This chain joins TRBV11-2 and TRBJ1-1, with D possibly matching TRBD1 (5 bases). Germline CDR1 and CDR2: SGHAT and FQNNGV. This CDR3 comprises 11 residues. The ends were cut back, 2 bases at V and 11 bases at J, with 9 bases in the middle.

The rearrangement joins TRBV18 to TRBJ2-7; a weak D match, TRBD2 (5 bases). The CDR3 contains 14 residues. Trimming took 3 bases from V and 0 from J, leaving 9 bases between them. The V gene's germline CDR1 is KGHSH and CDR2 LQKENI. As DNA, the CDR3 is TGTGCCAGCTCACCGGGGAGCGGCTCCTACGAGCAGTACTTC. Its protein product is CASSPGSGSYEQYF. Using reference TRBV18 and TRBJ2-7 for the parts outside the CDR3, the full variable domain is NAGVMQNPRHLVRRRGQEARLRCSPMKGHSHVYWYRQLPEEGLKFMVYLQKENIIDESGMPKERFSAEFPKEGPSILRIQQVVRGDSAAYFCASSPGSGSYEQYFGPGTRLTVT.

The CDR3: CASSQGAGGPYEQYF. The CDR3 bases are TGCGCCAGCAGCCAAGGAGCGGGGGGCCCCTACGAGCAGTACTTC. V and J are TRBV4-1 and TRBJ2-7; 9 nucleotides agree with TRBD2. Germline lookup yields CDR1 MGHRA and CDR2 YSYEKL. The CDR3 extends over 15 amino acids. V lost 1 base to trimming and J lost 2 bases; unmatched junction nucleotides: 3.

V gene TRBV13 combines with J gene TRBJ2-5; 7 bases agree with TRBD2. Per germline, CDR1 PRHDT and CDR2 FYEKMQ (reference sequence). V lost 4 bases, J lost 3 bases, and 8 bases stayed unmatched. The CDR3 totals 15 residues. The CDR3 reads CASSSFRAGEETQYF. Written as DNA, the CDR3 is TGTGCCAGCAGCTCCTTTCGGGCGGGGGAAGAGACCCAGTACTTC.

The chain recombines TRBV7-2 with TRBJ1-2, with D unresolved. The germline V and J ends were trimmed by 1 base and 7 bases, with 13 bases remaining between them. The CDR3 has 14 amino acids. Germline CDR1 reads SGHTA; CDR2 reads FQGNSA. Written as DNA, the CDR3 is TGTGCCAGCAGCTTAGGGAGGGAGGCGCCTGGCTACACCTTC. Its translation: CASSLGREAPGYTF.

This clone has more than one count but fewer than ten. The rearrangement links TRBV29-1 to TRBJ2-2; 8 bases match TRBD1. Germline V gene data show CDR1 as SQVTM and CDR2 as ANQGSEA. The CDR3 sequence is 14 residues long. J lost 0 bases, V lost 7 bases, and 4 bases had no gene match. CDR3 sequence (DNA): TGCAGCGCAACGGACAGGGCGAACACCGGGGAGCTGTTTTTT. Translating it yields CSATDRANTGELFF.

The chain combines TRBV29-1 with TRBJ2-3, with D uncertain. This CDR3 is 12 amino acids long. The germline gives CDR1 SQVTM, CDR2 ANQGSEA. Trimming took 3 bases from V and 3 from J, leaving 7 bases between them. CDR3 residues: CSVEGPTDTQYF. CDR3 DNA: TGCAGCGTTGAGGGCCCAACAGATACGCAGTATTTT.

The V and J genes are TRBV5-6 and TRBJ1-6; a possible D gene is TRBD1 (5 bases). V shed 3 bases and J shed 9 bases, with 22 bases lying between them. This CDR3 is built from 17 residues. Germline CDR1 reads SGHDT; CDR2 reads YYEEEE. CDR3 bases: TGTGCCAGCAGCTGGCCCCTCCTTCAGGCAGGGCCTTCACCCCTCCACTTT. As protein: CASSWPLLQAGPSPLHF.

V is TRBV7-2 and J is TRBJ1-1; TRBD1 is a possible D gene (5 bases). CDR1 is SGHTA, CDR2 FQGNSA, per germline. Trimming stripped 0 bases from V and 6 bases from J, with 17 bases between. The CDR3 runs to 16 residues. CDR3 nucleotide sequence: TGTGCCAGCAGCTTAGCGGCAGGGTTTCTTGGCGCTGAAGCTTTCTTT. Amino acids: CASSLAAGFLGAEAFF.

The table lists this clone with a count of one. The junction differs from germline at one of its ends, possibly a read error. This chain uses TRBV7-9 with TRBJ2-1; 8 bases agree with TRBD1. This CDR3 has 15 amino acids. The germline CDR1 and CDR2 sequences are SEHNR and FQNEAQ (reference sequence). The CDR3 sequence is CSSSLTPTGGNEQFF. CDR3 in DNA: TGTTCCAGCAGCTTAACACCCACAGGGGGCAATGAGCAGTTCTTC.

This clone was counted a single time. The chain couples TRBV28 to TRBJ1-2, with D perhaps TRBD1 (5 bases). Germline CDR1 is MDHEN and CDR2 is SYDVKM. Trimming cost V 5 bases and J 8 bases, with 12 bases left between them. CDR3 length: 12 residues. CDR3 amino acids: CASSGSGWGYTF. The CDR3 bases are TGTGCCAGCAGTGGGTCAGGGTGGGGCTACACCTTC.